The 24 T cell receptor beta chains reported below all come from one sample, sequenced in a study of cytomegalovirus exposure and HLA in healthy donors. PCR involved 60 Vbeta and 13 Jbeta primers. TCRdb's table, derived via immunoSEQ multiplex PCR, lists solely in-frame clones and lacks some. The sample has over 200,000 clones; just under 70% are singletons. Sequencing was carried out using PBMCs. These receptors were obtained from a man aged 35 to 55 in good health and CMV-seropositive.

V gene TRBV5-1 combines with J gene TRBJ2-7; possible D gene TRBD2, 5 bases. CDR1 and CDR2 from the germline V gene are SGHRS and YFSETQ. The CDR3 covers 18 residues. Trimming cost V 0 bases and J 3 bases, with 22 bases left between them. Here the CDR3 DNA reads TGCGCCAGCAGCTTGGCCCCCGCGGGCAGAAACAACCTCTACGAGCAGTACTTC. As protein: CASSLAPAGRNNLYEQYF.

This clone was seen once. The J gene is TRBJ2-7, the V gene TRBV21-1; the D call in the table, TRBD2, was not verified against the DNA. TRBV21-1 is a pseudogene. The CDR3 runs to 13 residues. This CDR3 reads CASSKVAIYEQYF. Written as DNA, the CDR3 is TGTGCCAGCAGCAAAGTCGCGATATACGAGCAGTACTTC.

V usage is TRBV6-1 and J usage is TRBJ1-5; tentatively, D is TRBD1 (6 bases). Trimming took 2 bases from V and 6 from J, leaving 11 bases between them. CDR1 and CDR2 (germline): MNHNS, SASEGT. CDR3 length equals 14 residues. The CDR3 DNA follows: TGTGCCAGCAGTGAAAGGGGGTTGGGTCAGCCCCAGCATTTT. Protein product: CASSERGLGQPQHF.

In nucleotides, the CDR3 is TGTGCCAGCAGCCCCCGGGACAGGGCCACTGAAGCTTTCTTT. It encodes CASSPRDRATEAFF. This sequence joins TRBV7-6 and TRBJ1-1; 9 nucleotides agree with TRBD1. The length of the CDR3 is 14 residues. With 5 bases clipped from V and 4 bases from J, the junction kept 5 bases outside the gene matches. Looked up from germline, CDR1 is SGHVS and CDR2 is FNYEAQ.

This clone turned up a few times. The chain links TRBV7-9 to TRBJ1-4; TRBD1 matches 9 bases. Germline V gives CDR1 SEHNR, CDR2 FQNEAQ (reference sequence). J was trimmed by 4 bases and V by 5 bases; bases with no gene match: 5. The CDR3 has 15 residues. The CDR3 spells CASSLGQGNNEKLFF. Here the CDR3 DNA reads TGTGCCAGCAGCCTGGGACAGGGCAATAATGAAAAACTGTTTTTT.

V gene TRBV27 combines with J gene TRBJ2-6; 7 bases fit TRBD1. The CDR3 has 17 amino acids. CDR1 and CDR2 from the germline V gene are MNHEY and SMNVEV (reference sequence). Trimming cost V 3 bases and J 0 bases; bases outside gene matches: 5. For the CDR3, the DNA is TGTGCCAGCAGTTTGACAGGGCCGGCCTCTGGGGCCAACGTCCTGACTTTC. It encodes CASSLTGPASGANVLTF.

The chain links TRBV7-9 to TRBJ2-7; possible D gene TRBD2, 5 bases. The V gene lost 4 bases and the J gene lost 4 bases, with 14 bases spanning the gap. CDR1 is SEHNR and CDR2 is FQNEAQ in the germline V gene (reference sequence). This CDR3 has 14 amino acids. As DNA, the CDR3 is TGTGCCAGCAGCTCTGGACTGAGCCCGTACGAGCAGTACTTC. Translating gives CASSSGLSPYEQYF.

CDR3 residues: CANNSRDRGPGQPQHF. CDR3 nucleotide sequence: TGTGCCAACAACTCCCGGGACAGGGGGCCGGGGCAGCCCCAGCATTTT. The chain links TRBV7-2 to TRBJ1-5, with 12 bases matching TRBD1. CDR1 is SGHTA, CDR2 FQGNSA, per germline. Trimming removed 10 bases from V and 7 bases from J; junction bases left unmatched: 14. The CDR3 contains 16 residues.

This chain uses TRBV10-1 with TRBJ2-1, with a tentative D call TRBD2 (6 bases). Trimming shortened V by 2 bases and J by 4 bases, and 18 bases separated the two germline ends. The CDR3 contains 17 residues. Germline CDR1 WNHNN, CDR2 SYGVQD (reference sequence). CDR3 loop: CASSEVSGTLGYNEQFF. In nucleotides, the CDR3 is TGCGCCAGCAGTGAGGTCTCAGGGACTTTAGGGTACAATGAGCAGTTCTTC.

This clone was seen only a few times. The V call is TRBV4-2, the J call TRBJ2-3; D not resolved. The CDR3 sequence is 16 residues long. In germline, CDR1 is LGHNA, CDR2 YNFKEQ. The V gene lost 1 base and the J gene lost 0 bases, with 11 bases spanning the gap. The CDR3 nucleotides are TGTGCCAGCAGCCAAGGTACAACCAGGAGCACAGATACGCAGTATTTT. It translates to CASSQGTTRSTDTQYF.

This sequence joins TRBV6-5 and TRBJ2-2; D is possibly TRBD1 (6 bases). V was trimmed by 6 bases and J by 6 bases, leaving 14 bases between them. The CDR3 length is 14 residues. CDR1 is MNHEY and CDR2 is SVGAGI in the germline V gene. The CDR3 region has the DNA TGTGCCAGCAGACCACAGGGCTCGGCCGGGGAGCTGTTTTTT. It specifies CASRPQGSAGELFF.

The chain is built from TRBV28 and TRBJ2-1; 10 bases fit TRBD2. CDR1 and CDR2 from the germline V gene are MDHEN and SYDVKM. The CDR3 contains 15 residues. The V gene end was trimmed by 6 bases and the J gene end by 5 bases; junction bases not matched to a gene: 7. For the CDR3, the DNA is TGTGCCAGCAGCCCGGTAGCGGGGGGTCACAATGAGCAGTTCTTC. Amino acids: CASSPVAGGHNEQFF.

V and J are TRBV6-1 and TRBJ1-1; no reliable D call. The CDR3 runs 9 residues. V lost 11 bases and J lost 5, with 6 bases in between. Germline CDR1 reads MNHNS; CDR2 reads SASEGT. CDR3 region: CAAGTEAFF. The CDR3 region has the DNA TGTGCCGCGGGGACTGAAGCTTTCTTT.

The chain employs TRBV11-1 and TRBJ1-6; TRBD1 might be the D (6 bases). This CDR3 has 15 residues. The germline V gene has CDR1 SGHAT and CDR2 FQDESV (reference sequence). V lost 7 bases and J lost 13, with 23 bases in between. CDR3 sequence (DNA): TGTGCCAGCACCCCCGACCAGGGGCATCGAGGGCCCCTCCACTTT. It yields the protein CASTPDQGHRGPLHF.

The CDR3 region is CASSIAEGNTEAFF. DNA for the CDR3: TGTGCCAGTAGTATCGCGGAGGGGAACACTGAAGCTTTCTTT. The chain couples TRBV19 to TRBJ1-1; D remains unclear. Germline values: CDR1 LNHDA, CDR2 SQIVND (reference sequence). Trimming cost V 3 bases and J 1 base, with 9 bases left between them. CDR3 length: 14 residues.

The genes are TRBV5-4 and TRBJ1-2; no firm D call. With 0 bases removed from V and 8 bases from J, the gap between germline ends came to 11 bases. Germline loops: CDR1 SGHNT, CDR2 YYREEE (reference sequence). This CDR3 has 13 amino acids. The CDR3, as DNA: TGTGCCAGCAGCTTGGGAGGGTCACGGGGCTACACCTTC. It codes for CASSLGGSRGYTF.

The chain has TRBV6-5 and TRBJ1-6, with TRBD1 matching over 7 bases. Germline V gene data show CDR1 as MNHEY and CDR2 as SVGAGI. The CDR3 is 14 residues long. The J segment lost 7 bases and the V segment lost 10 bases, leaving 10 bases of the junction unmatched. CDR3: CATNRGQNNSPLHF. For the CDR3, the DNA is TGTGCCACCAATAGGGGGCAGAACAATTCACCCCTCCACTTT.

The V gene is TRBV5-1, the J gene TRBJ2-5; 7 nucleotides line up with TRBD2. The J call is doubtful: the DNA matches TRBJ2-7 better. CDR3 length: 16 amino acids. Germline loops: CDR1 SGHRS, CDR2 YFSETQ. The CDR3 here is CASSISPWRGGNEQYF. In nucleotides, the CDR3 is TGCGCCAGCTCGATAAGCCCCTGGAGGGGAGGGAACGAGCAGTACTTC.

The rearrangement links TRBV7-2 to TRBJ1-3, with 10 bases identical to TRBD1. J gave up 5 bases and V 5 bases, and 9 bases lay outside the gene matches. The CDR3 covers 16 residues. Germline V CDR1 and CDR2: SGHTA, FQGNSA. CDR3 amino acids: CASSEPRDRGRNTIYF. The CDR3 region has the DNA TGTGCCAGCAGCGAGCCCCGGGACAGGGGTAGAAACACCATATATTTT.

The chain carries TRBV6-6 and TRBJ2-2; 10 bases align to TRBD2. Germline loops: CDR1 MNHNY, CDR2 SVGAGI (reference sequence). J lost 7 bases, V lost 10 bases, and 9 bases had no gene match. CDR3 length equals 14 residues. The CDR3 sequence is CAISSGGSIGELFF. The CDR3 DNA is TGTGCCATCTCTAGCGGGGGATCGATCGGGGAGCTGTTTTTT.

The chain employs TRBV10-3 and TRBJ2-7; D gene uncertain. Germline-derived CDR1 and CDR2 are ENHRY and SYGVKD. The V end was cut by 4 bases, the J end by 2 bases, with 12 bases between. The CDR3 has 14 amino acids. The CDR3: CAISGPPRAYEQYF. The CDR3 DNA follows: TGTGCCATCAGTGGGCCGCCCCGGGCCTACGAGCAGTACTTC.

This chain uses TRBV15 with TRBJ2-4, with D maybe TRBD1 (6 bases). With 7 bases removed from V and 0 bases from J, the gap between germline ends came to 13 bases. Germline V gene sequence: CDR1 LNHNV, CDR2 YYDKDF (reference sequence). This CDR3 is 15 amino acids long. Here the CDR3 DNA reads TGTGCCACCACGACAGGAGACTTAGCCAAAAACATTCAGTACTTC. Its protein product is CATTTGDLAKNIQYF.

V and J are TRBV29-1 and TRBJ2-7; possibly TRBD1 for D (6 bases). Trimming cost V 6 bases and J 3 bases, with 18 bases left between them. The germline V gene encodes CDR1 SQVTM and CDR2 ANQGSEA. CDR3 size: 14 residues. The CDR3 reads CSVSTGQNIYEQYF. CDR3 nucleotide sequence: TGCAGCGTGTCCACTGGACAGAACATCTACGAGCAGTACTTC.

The chain employs TRBV7-2 and TRBJ2-1; 7 positions match TRBD2. V was pared by 3 bases and J by 4 bases, with 3 bases of the junction left unmatched. The CDR3 is 14 residues long. The germline V gene has CDR1 SGHTA and CDR2 FQGNSA. The CDR3 nucleotides are TGTGCCAGCAGCTTCTGGCGGGGGTACAATGAGCAGTTCTTC. It codes for CASSFWRGYNEQFF. Using reference TRBV7-2 and TRBJ2-1 for the parts outside the CDR3, the full variable domain is GAGVSQSPSNKVTEKGKDVELRCDPISGHTALYWYRQSLGQGLEFLIYFQGNSAPDKSGLPSDRFSAERTGGSVSTLTIQRTQQEDSAVYLCASSFWRGYNEQFFGPGTRLTVL.